This section outlines one T cell receptor (beta chain) sequence together with its context. The antigen it recognizes is unknown. The limits of the CDR3 on the DNA are not certain, so only TCRdb's listed CDR3 is given. The hyperthyroidism patients were 18 to 65 years old and newly diagnosed, with a disease duration of less than 2 months. Patients with other autoimmune diseases, uncontrolled infections, pregnancy or lactation were excluded. Clinical symptoms, serum thyroxine, TRAb, thyroid ultrasound and orbital computed tomography formed the basis of the diagnosis. Trizol reagent was used to extract the total RNA, and its quality was then checked on an Agilent 2100 Bioanalyzer. For repertoire sequencing, the TCR beta CDR3 regions were amplified from RNA transcripts. The first round was an RT-PCR using HTBI primers with the Qiagen OneStep RT-PCR kit, and this first round was followed by a second-round multiplex PCR, then size selection and purification. Libraries were sequenced on an Illumina HiSeq2000 using paired-end 100 bp reads. The paper's data handling went like this. SOAPnuke was used to process the reads, throwing out any read that had adapters, had uncalled bases, had a mean Phred below 15, or lacked an exact constant-primer or identifier match. High-quality paired reads were merged with COPE v1.2.5. Each unique nucleotide sequence was defined as a clonotype, and clonotypes were aligned to IMGT TRB V, D and J references with MiTCR v1.1. Only V-J combinations with frequency above 0.0001 were analysed, covering about 99% of repertoires. For each V-J combination, a TCR clonal expansion and chaos score was defined as the ratio of F50 clonal expansion to chaos observed in the TCRdist matrix. Welch's t-statistics and random forest were used to reduce features to over ten V-J combinations, which were fed into a naive Bayes classifier. The Morisita-Horn index was used to measure how similar the thyroid and blood repertoires were. In TCRdb, the public reads were trimmed at Q25 with fastp and aligned with MiXCR, with productive beta chains retained. Each CDR3 protein gets just one entry, which takes the most common genes and DNA from the rows behind it. TCRdb's processing, not the authors', yielded these V and J calls. Present in this sample are over a million distinct CDR3 sequences, less than 45% of which were seen just once. The biggest ten clones account for 11% of the sample.

These data originate in a study of Graves' ophthalmopathy and Graves' hyperthyroidism (dated by TCRdb to 2016 to 2019). General notes on the study: A patient counted as having stable hyperthyroidism if there was no progression to ophthalmopathy within 18 months of follow-up. An independent validation cohort was composed of approximately 18 hyperthyroidism patients and about 17 patients who later progressed from hyperthyroidism to ophthalmopathy. In total, 135 blood samples were TCR-sequenced: 43 ophthalmopathy, 80 or so hyperthyroidism and roughly 17 hyperthyroidism-to-ophthalmopathy patients. To explore V-J signatures distinguishing ophthalmopathy from hyperthyroidism, a discovery set of around 100 patients (about 41 ophthalmopathy, about 57 stable hyperthyroidism) was enrolled. TCR beta repertoire signatures were used to distinguish Graves' ophthalmopathy from Graves' hyperthyroidism and to predict progression to ophthalmopathy. Once sampling was done, hyperthyroidism patients were given methimazole at a starting dose of 30 mg daily, while ophthalmopathy patients were given high-dose intravenous methylprednisolone. In five or six hyperthyroidism patients, T-cell repertoires of thyroid tissue and blood were compared.

Measured from the cysteine to the phenylalanine, the CDR3 is 12 residues long. In the germline V gene, CDR1 corresponds to SQVTM and CDR2 to ANQGSEA. General findings and caveats noted by the study authors: Most expanded thyroid clonotypes with frequency above 0.001 were also detected in blood, suggesting blood repertoires may reflect the thyroid immune response. In validation, the model predicted ophthalmopathy progression with 70.59% sensitivity and less than 80% specificity; around twelve predicted patients were CT-confirmed with GO in a median of around 6 months. Sample size was not statistically predetermined, and group allocation was not concealed from the investigators. Ophthalmopathy was separated from stable hyperthyroidism by the 13-signature model with 87.88% sensitivity and around 81% specificity in cross-validation and with 80%/75% in the test set.

The receptor's source is an adult man with Graves' hyperthyroidism. The chain is encoded by TRBV29-1 joined to TRBJ1-1; TRBD1 is the table's D call, not checked against the DNA. Input material: peripheral blood or thyroid tissue (not recorded which). The CDR3 amino acid sequence is: CSVGEGTGALIF.